This T cell receptor beta chain was documented in a study of pediatric ulcerative colitis. The table came from immunoSEQ multiplex PCR; TCRdb's copy has only in-frame clones and leaves some out. This sample yields some 25,000 clones, of which about 67% are seen a single time; over 6% belongs to the top ten. The rectum was sampled with one to two pinch biopsies at colonoscopy. For this clone: Antigen specificity is unknown.

The study, taken as a whole, reports: No controls had the two rectal clonotypes shared by ulcerative colitis patients. Blood-derived T cells may be present in rectal pinch biopsies.

The sequence was collected from a boy between 10 and 17 years old with severe ulcerative colitis. The sequencing sample was made of gut tissue.

Here the CDR3 reads CASSLAGVSTDTQYF. DNA for the CDR3: TGTGCCAGCAGCTTAGCGGGAGTGTCTACTGATACGCAGTATTTT. This chain connects TRBV11-2 to TRBJ2-3, with D possibly being TRBD2 (6 bases). Between the trimmed V and J ends, which lost 1 base and 6 bases, there was a span of 14 bases. The CDR3 is 15 residues long. Germline V gene lookup returns CDR1 SGHAT and CDR2 FQNNGV.